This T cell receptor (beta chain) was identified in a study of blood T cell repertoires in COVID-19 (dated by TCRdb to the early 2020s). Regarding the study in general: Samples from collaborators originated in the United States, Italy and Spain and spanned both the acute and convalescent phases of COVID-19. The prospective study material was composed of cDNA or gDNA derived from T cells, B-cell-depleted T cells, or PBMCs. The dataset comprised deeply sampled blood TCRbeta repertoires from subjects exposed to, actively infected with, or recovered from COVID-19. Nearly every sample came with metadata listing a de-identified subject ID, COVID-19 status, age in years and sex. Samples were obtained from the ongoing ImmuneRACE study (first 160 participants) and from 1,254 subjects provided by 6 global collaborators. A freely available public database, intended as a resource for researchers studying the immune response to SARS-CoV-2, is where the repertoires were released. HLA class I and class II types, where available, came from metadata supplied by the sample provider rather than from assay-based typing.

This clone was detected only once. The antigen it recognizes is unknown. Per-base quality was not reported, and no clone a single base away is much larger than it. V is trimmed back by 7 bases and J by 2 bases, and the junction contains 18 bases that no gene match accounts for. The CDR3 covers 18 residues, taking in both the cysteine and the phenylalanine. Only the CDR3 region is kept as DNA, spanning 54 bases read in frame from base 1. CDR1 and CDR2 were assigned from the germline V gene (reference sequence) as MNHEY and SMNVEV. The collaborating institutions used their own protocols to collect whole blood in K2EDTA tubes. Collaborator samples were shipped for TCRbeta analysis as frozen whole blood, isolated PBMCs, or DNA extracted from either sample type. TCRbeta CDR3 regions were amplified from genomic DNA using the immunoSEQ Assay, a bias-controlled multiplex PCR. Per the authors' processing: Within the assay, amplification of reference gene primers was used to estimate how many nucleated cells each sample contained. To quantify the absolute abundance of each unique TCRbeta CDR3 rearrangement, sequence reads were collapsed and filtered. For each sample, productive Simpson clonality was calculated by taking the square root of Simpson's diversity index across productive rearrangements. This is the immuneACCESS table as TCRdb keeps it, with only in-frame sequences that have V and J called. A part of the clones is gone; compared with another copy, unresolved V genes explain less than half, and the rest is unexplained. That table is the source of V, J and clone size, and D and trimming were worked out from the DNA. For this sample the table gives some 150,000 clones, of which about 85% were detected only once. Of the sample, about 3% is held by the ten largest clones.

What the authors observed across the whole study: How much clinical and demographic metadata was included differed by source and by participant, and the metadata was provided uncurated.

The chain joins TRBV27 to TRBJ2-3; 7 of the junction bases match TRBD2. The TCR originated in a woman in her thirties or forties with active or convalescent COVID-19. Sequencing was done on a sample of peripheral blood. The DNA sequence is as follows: TGTGCCAGCATCTCTTACGGGACCAGCGGGGTTCCCACAGATACGCAGTATTTT. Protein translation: CASISYGTSGVPTDTQYF.